The 13 T cell receptor beta chains below come from one sample, sequenced in a study of shared clonotypes between healthy human individuals. TCRdb's copy holds only in-frame clones and misses some; the assay was immunoSEQ multiplex PCR. Among 2.3 million or so clones listed, 90% to 95% were seen once. The specimen sequenced was naive CD4+ T cells from PBMCs. Subset defined: CD45RA+ positively selected. These receptors all stem from a man in his late teens or twenties in good health. Some clones in this sample may be carry-over from other donors' samples.

V usage is TRBV7-9 and J usage is TRBJ1-1, with 7 bases fitting TRBD1. V gave up 5 bases and J gave up 11 bases; unmatched junction bases: 14. Germline CDR1 SEHNR, CDR2 FQNEAQ (reference sequence). The CDR3 loop spans 14 amino acids. CDR3 protein: CASSPNTGALEAFF. The CDR3, as DNA: TGTGCCAGCAGCCCAAATACAGGGGCCCTGGAGGCTTTCTTT.

The chain uses TRBV6-1 and TRBJ1-1, with D perhaps matching TRBD1 (6 bases). There are 11 residues in the CDR3. V was pared by 4 bases and J by 8 bases, with 8 bases between. Germline CDR1 is MNHNS and CDR2 is SASEGT. This CDR3 is CASSGTAEAFF. The CDR3 DNA reads as TGTGCCAGCAGTGGGACAGCCGAAGCTTTCTTT.

This chain uses TRBV28 with TRBJ1-2; 9 bases align to TRBD1. Looked up from germline, CDR1 is MDHEN and CDR2 is SYDVKM. J was trimmed by 2 bases and V by 6 bases; bases with no gene match: 13. There are 17 residues in the CDR3. CDR3 nucleotides: TGTGCCAGCAGGGGCCCGGGACAGGGCCCGTTCAACTATGGCTACACCTTC. Translation gives CASRGPGQGPFNYGYTF.

The V call is TRBV14, the J call TRBJ2-1, with TRBD1 identical over 9 bases. This CDR3 comprises 15 residues. V lost 5 bases and J lost 3; bases outside the gene matches: 5. CDR1 is SGHDN, CDR2 FVKESK, per germline. This chain's CDR3 is CASSRGQGVYNEQFF. The DNA of the CDR3 is TGTGCCAGCAGCAGGGGACAGGGAGTCTACAATGAGCAGTTCTTC.

This sequence joins TRBV6-1 and TRBJ1-1; 9 nucleotides agree with TRBD1. J was trimmed by 11 bases and V by 7 bases; bases with no gene match: 17. There are 15 residues in the CDR3. Germline V CDR1 and CDR2: MNHNS, SASEGT. The CDR3 loop is CASIIEGTGPVVAFF. The DNA for the CDR3 is TGTGCCAGCATAATAGAGGGGACAGGGCCCGTTGTGGCTTTCTTT.

A word on this clone: Other DNA sequences within the sample encode an identical CDR3. The J gene is TRBJ2-5, the V gene TRBV5-4; 9 positions agree with TRBD1. Germline-derived CDR1 and CDR2 are SGHNT and YYREEE (reference sequence). CDR3 length: 14 residues. With V trimmed by 4 bases and J by 1 base, 2 bases remained unmatched. In DNA, the CDR3 is TGTGCCAGCAGCCGGGACAGGGCCCAAGAGACCCAGTACTTC. Protein product: CASSRDRAQETQYF.

The rearrangement links TRBV6-1 to TRBJ1-3, with unresolved D. Trimming shortened V by 8 bases and J by 3 bases, and 14 bases separated the two germline ends. CDR3 length equals 14 residues. Germline lookup yields CDR1 MNHNS and CDR2 SASEGT. The CDR3 region is CASQGIVVGNTIYF. The CDR3 DNA is TGTGCCAGCCAAGGAATCGTTGTTGGAAACACCATATATTTT.

The gene calls are TRBV7-2 and TRBJ1-3; tentatively, D is TRBD1 (5 bases). Germline V gene sequence: CDR1 SGHTA, CDR2 FQGNSA. The CDR3 runs to 14 residues. Deletions cut 5 bases from V and 4 bases from J, with 12 bases between. CDR3 coding DNA: TGTGCCAGCAGCAGCCGGACATTCGGAAACACCATATATTTT. It yields the protein CASSSRTFGNTIYF.

The V and J genes are TRBV5-1 and TRBJ2-7; maybe TRBD1 (6 bases). V lost 1 base and J lost 2, with 13 bases in between. This CDR3 has 15 residues. The germline CDR1 and CDR2 sequences are SGHRS and YFSETQ. In DNA form, the CDR3 reads TGCGCCAGCAGCTTGAGGTCAGGGGACCCCTACGAGCAGTACTTC. Translated: CASSLRSGDPYEQYF.

The genes are TRBV7-9 and TRBJ2-7, with 10 bases identical to TRBD2. CDR3 length: 15 residues. Germline trimming cut 1 base from V and 3 bases from J; bases unmatched to any gene: 3. Per the germline V gene, CDR1 is SEHNR and CDR2 is FQNEAQ (reference sequence). The CDR3 DNA follows: TGTGCCAGCAGCTTAGGAGCGGGAGGGCTCTACGAGCAGTACTTC. As protein: CASSLGAGGLYEQYF. Combining the CDR3 with reference TRBV7-9 and TRBJ2-7 gives the whole variable domain DTGVSQNPRHKITKRGQNVTFRCDPISEHNRLYWYRQTLGQGPEFLTYFQNEAQLEKSRLLSDRFSAERPKGSFSTLEIQRTEQGDSAMYLCASSLGAGGLYEQYFGPGTRLTVT.

V usage is TRBV19 and J usage is TRBJ1-5, with 8 bases aligning to TRBD1. CDR1 is LNHDA, CDR2 SQIVND, per germline (reference sequence). V shed 10 bases and J 5 bases; nucleotides not matched to a gene: 7. The CDR3 contains 13 residues. The CDR3 region has the DNA TGTGCCACCCTGGGACAGGCGGATCAGCCCCAGCATTTT. This encodes CATLGQADQPQHF.

The chain carries TRBV28 and TRBJ1-2, with a tentative D call TRBD1 (6 bases). CDR3 length: 16 amino acids. With 5 bases removed from V and 6 bases from J, the gap between germline ends came to 22 bases. Germline V gene sequence: CDR1 MDHEN, CDR2 SYDVKM. CDR3 sequence reads: CASSLLGGLRGDGYTF. For the CDR3, the DNA is TGTGCCAGCAGTCTTCTAGGGGGACTGCGAGGGGATGGCTACACCTTC.

This chain links TRBV7-8 with TRBJ2-7; possible D gene TRBD1, 6 bases. The germline V and J ends were trimmed by 5 bases and 4 bases, with 12 bases remaining between them. This CDR3 is 13 amino acids long. The germline CDR1 and CDR2 sequences are SGHVS and FQNEAQ. In DNA form, the CDR3 reads TGTGCCAGCAGCCACCTGGACAGTTACGAGCAGTACTTC. Translating gives CASSHLDSYEQYF.